Listed below are T cell receptor beta chains from one sample, sequenced in a study of cytomegalovirus exposure and HLA in healthy donors. Sequencing was performed with immunoSEQ multiplex PCR; in TCRdb, only in-frame clones are kept and a portion is missing. The sample holds roughly 100,000 clones; around 77% are singletons and the top ten take around a tenth. The sequenced sample consisted of PBMCs. The receptors here all came from a male donor in good health and CMV-seropositive. The CDR3 runs from the conserved cysteine through the conserved F or W. Fields, in order: CDR3 DNA, CDR3 protein, clone size, J gene, D gene, V gene. A D gene is named only where the DNA matches it firmly. The size field is filled for only some rows; it gives once, few, many or a size class.

DNA: TGTGCCAGCAGCCTAAGGGGCGCCGCTAGCGGCTCCGAGCAGTACTTC; CDR3: CASSLRGAASGSEQYF; size: NA; J: TRBJ2-7; D: TRBD2; V: TRBV27
DNA: TGTGCCAGCAGCCCAGCGGGACGGAGCCCCCATGAGCAGTTCTTC; CDR3: CASSPAGRSPHEQFF; size: NA; J: TRBJ2-1; D: TRBD2; V: TRBV6-4
DNA: TGTGCCAGCAGGGGCTCCCGCTCTGGGGCCAACGTCCTGACTTTC; CDR3: CASRGSRSGANVLTF; size: once; J: TRBJ2-6; D: NA; V: TRBV6-5
DNA: TGTGCCAGCAGCGCCTCTACTAGCTCCTACAATGAGCAGTTCTTC; CDR3: CASSASTSSYNEQFF; size: NA; J: TRBJ2-1; D: NA; V: TRBV11-2
DNA: TGTGCCAGCAGTTATCTAGCGGGAGTTCCCGGGGAGCTGTTTTTT; CDR3: CASSYLAGVPGELFF; size: NA; J: TRBJ2-2; D: TRBD2; V: TRBV6-5
DNA: TGTGCCAGCATCGGGCCGACGGGAGGGAGGGTATACGAGCAGTACTTC; CDR3: CASIGPTGGRVYEQYF; size: NA; J: TRBJ2-7; D: TRBD2; V: TRBV28
DNA: TGTGCCAGCAGCTTGGTTGAGCTACAAGAGACCCAGTACTTC; CDR3: CASSLVELQETQYF; size: NA; J: TRBJ2-5; D: NA; V: TRBV5-5
DNA: TGTGCCAGCAGTAACGGACAGGGACCTAATGAAAAACTGTTTTTT; CDR3: CASSNGQGPNEKLFF; size: NA; J: TRBJ1-4; D: TRBD1; V: TRBV6-5
DNA: TGTGCCAGCAGTTCAGGACAGGGTATCCCCTACGAGCAGTACTTC; CDR3: CASSSGQGIPYEQYF; size: NA; J: TRBJ2-7; D: TRBD1; V: TRBV28
DNA: TGTGCCAGTAGTGGCCTGGCTAGCGGGAGGCAAGAGCAGTACTTC; CDR3: CASSGLASGRQEQYF; size: few; J: TRBJ2-7; D: TRBD2; V: TRBV19
DNA: TGCGCCAGCAGCCAAGCCTTCAGGGGAGATACGCAGTATTTT; CDR3: CASSQAFRGDTQYF; size: few; J: TRBJ2-3; D: NA; V: TRBV4-3
DNA: TGCGCCAGCAGCCCGGGACATTTCCAAGAGACCCAGTACTTC; CDR3: CASSPGHFQETQYF; size: once; J: TRBJ2-5; D: NA; V: TRBV5-1
DNA: TGTGCCAGCAGCTTAGCGGGACAGAGTAATCAGCCCCAGCATTTT; CDR3: CASSLAGQSNQPQHF; size: NA; J: TRBJ1-5; D: TRBD1; V: TRBV7-3
DNA: TGTGCCAGCAGTTACGGTCGGGAGCCCTACAATGAGCAGTTCTTC; CDR3: CASSYGREPYNEQFF; size: NA; J: TRBJ2-1; D: NA; V: TRBV6-6
DNA: TGTGCCAGTAGTATAACCGGGAGGACCTACGAGCAGTACTTC; CDR3: CASSITGRTYEQYF; size: NA; J: TRBJ2-7; D: TRBD2; V: TRBV19
DNA: TGTGCCAGCACCGTACAGGGGGCTACCACAGATACGCAGTATTTT; CDR3: CASTVQGATTDTQYF; size: NA; J: TRBJ2-3; D: TRBD1; V: TRBV28
DNA: TGTGCCAGCAGCCCTGGACAGGGAGTCGAGCAGTACTTC; CDR3: CASSPGQGVEQYF; size: NA; J: TRBJ2-7; D: TRBD1; V: TRBV9
DNA: TGTGCCAGCAGTGAAGCAGCCTGGAGTCAGCCCCAGCATTTT; CDR3: CASSEAAWSQPQHF; size: once; J: TRBJ1-5; D: NA; V: TRBV2
DNA: TGCGCCAGCAGCTTGGCCGGACAGGGTTTCGCGTTGGGGGAAAAACTGTTTTTT; CDR3: CASSLAGQGFALGEKLFF; size: NA; J: TRBJ1-4; D: TRBD1; V: TRBV5-1
DNA: TGTGCCAGCAGCCAAAACAGGGGATCACCCCTCCACTTT; CDR3: CASSQNRGSPLHF; size: NA; J: TRBJ1-6; D: TRBD1; V: TRBV5-4